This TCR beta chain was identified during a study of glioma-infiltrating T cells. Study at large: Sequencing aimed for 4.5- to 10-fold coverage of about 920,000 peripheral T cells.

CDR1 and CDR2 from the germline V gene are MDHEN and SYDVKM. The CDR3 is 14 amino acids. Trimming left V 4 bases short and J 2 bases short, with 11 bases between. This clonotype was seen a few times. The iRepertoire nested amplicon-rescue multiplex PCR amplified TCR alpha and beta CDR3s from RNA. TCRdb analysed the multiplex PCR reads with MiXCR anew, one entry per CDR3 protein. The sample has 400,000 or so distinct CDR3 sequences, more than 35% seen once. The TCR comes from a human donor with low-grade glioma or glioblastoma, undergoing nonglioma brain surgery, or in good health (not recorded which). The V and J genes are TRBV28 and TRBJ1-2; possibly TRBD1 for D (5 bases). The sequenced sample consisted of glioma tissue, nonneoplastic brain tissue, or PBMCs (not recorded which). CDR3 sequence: CASSSPGVNYGYTF. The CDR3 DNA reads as TGTGCCAGCAGTTCCCCGGGGGTGAACTATGGCTACACCTTC.